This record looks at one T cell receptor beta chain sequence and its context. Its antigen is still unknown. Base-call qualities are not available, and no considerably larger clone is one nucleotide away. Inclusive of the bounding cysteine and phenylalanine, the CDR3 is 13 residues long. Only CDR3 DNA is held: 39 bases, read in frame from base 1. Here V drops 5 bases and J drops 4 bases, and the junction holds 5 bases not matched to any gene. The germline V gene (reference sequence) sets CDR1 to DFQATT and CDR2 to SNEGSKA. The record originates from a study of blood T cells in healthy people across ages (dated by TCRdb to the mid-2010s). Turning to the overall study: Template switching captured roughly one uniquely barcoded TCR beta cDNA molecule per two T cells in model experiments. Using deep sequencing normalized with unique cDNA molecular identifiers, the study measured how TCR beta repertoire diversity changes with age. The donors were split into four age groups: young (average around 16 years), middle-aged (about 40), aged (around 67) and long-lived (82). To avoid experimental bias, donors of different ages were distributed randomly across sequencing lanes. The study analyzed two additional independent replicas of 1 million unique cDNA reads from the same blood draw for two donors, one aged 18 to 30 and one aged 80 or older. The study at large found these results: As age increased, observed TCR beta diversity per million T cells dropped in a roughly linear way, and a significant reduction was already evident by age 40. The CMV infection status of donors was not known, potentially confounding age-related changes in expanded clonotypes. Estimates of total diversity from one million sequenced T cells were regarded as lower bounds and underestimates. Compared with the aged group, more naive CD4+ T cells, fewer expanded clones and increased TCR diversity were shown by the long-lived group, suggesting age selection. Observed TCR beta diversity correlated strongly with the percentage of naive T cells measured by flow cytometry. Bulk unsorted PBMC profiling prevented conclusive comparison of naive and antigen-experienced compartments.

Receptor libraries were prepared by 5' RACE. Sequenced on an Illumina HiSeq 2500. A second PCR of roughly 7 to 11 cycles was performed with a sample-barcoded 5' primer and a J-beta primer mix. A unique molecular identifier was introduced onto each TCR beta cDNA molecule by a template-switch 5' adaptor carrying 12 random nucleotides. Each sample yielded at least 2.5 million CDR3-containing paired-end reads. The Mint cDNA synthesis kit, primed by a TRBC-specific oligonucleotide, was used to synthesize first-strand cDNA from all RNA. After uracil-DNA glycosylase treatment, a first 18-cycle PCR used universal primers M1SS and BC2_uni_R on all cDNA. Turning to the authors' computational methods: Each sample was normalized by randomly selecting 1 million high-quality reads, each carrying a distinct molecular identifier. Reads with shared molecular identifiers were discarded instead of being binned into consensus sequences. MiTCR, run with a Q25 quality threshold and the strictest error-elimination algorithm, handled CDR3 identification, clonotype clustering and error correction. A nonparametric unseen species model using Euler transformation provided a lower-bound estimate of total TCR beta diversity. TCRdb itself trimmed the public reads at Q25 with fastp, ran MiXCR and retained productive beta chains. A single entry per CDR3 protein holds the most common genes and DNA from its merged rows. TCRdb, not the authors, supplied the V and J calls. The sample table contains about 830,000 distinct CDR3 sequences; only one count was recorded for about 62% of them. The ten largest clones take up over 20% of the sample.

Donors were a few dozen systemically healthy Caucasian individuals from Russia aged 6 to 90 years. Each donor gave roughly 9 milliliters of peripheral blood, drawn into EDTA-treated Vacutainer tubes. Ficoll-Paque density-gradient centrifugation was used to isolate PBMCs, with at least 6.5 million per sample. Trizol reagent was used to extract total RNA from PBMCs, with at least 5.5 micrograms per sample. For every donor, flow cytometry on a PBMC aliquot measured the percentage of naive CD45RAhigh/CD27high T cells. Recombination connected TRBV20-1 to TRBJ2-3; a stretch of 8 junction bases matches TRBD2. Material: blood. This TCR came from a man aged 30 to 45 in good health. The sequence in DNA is TGCAGTGCTCCGGGACTAGGTGCAGATACGCAGTATTTT. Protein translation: CSAPGLGADTQYF.